The 8 T cell receptor beta chains below all came from one sample that was sequenced in a study of shared clonotypes between healthy human individuals. The table came from immunoSEQ multiplex PCR; TCRdb's copy has only in-frame clones and leaves some out. The sample contains 1.5 million to 1.9 million clones, nearly 99% of which appear only once. Sequencing used naive CD4+ T cells sorted from blood. The subset here: CD45RA+ positively selected. The source of these receptors is a man younger than 45 in good health.

The chain employs TRBV5-1 and TRBJ2-1, with no clear D. CDR1 and CDR2 from the germline V gene are SGHRS and YFSETQ. The CDR3 loop spans 16 amino acids. The V end was cut by 5 bases, the J end by 5 bases, with 20 bases between. The chain's CDR3 is CASSLAWAGENNEQFF. CDR3 DNA sequence: TGCGCCAGCAGTCTGGCCTGGGCAGGAGAAAACAATGAGCAGTTCTTC.

The chain is built from TRBV6-5 and TRBJ2-1; possibly TRBD1 for D (6 bases). Germline-derived CDR1 and CDR2 are MNHEY and SVGAGI. Trimming shortened V by 2 bases and J by 7 bases, and 15 bases separated the two germline ends. The CDR3 contains 15 residues. The CDR3 sequence: CASSYVGGTWNEQFF. CDR3 nucleotides: TGTGCCAGCAGTTACGTAGGGGGTACTTGGAATGAGCAGTTCTTC.

The CDR3 DNA reads as TGTGCCAGCACCAAGGGGACAGGGCTCCAACCGCAGTTCTTC. Translated: CASTKGTGLQPQFF. This rearrangement joins TRBV27 to TRBJ2-1, with 9 positions matching TRBD1. J lost 12 bases, V lost 7 bases, and 13 bases had no gene match. The CDR3 sequence is 14 residues long. The germline V gene encodes CDR1 MNHEY and CDR2 SMNVEV (reference sequence).

The chain is built from TRBV7-9 and TRBJ2-4; 7 bases fit TRBD1. This CDR3 has 15 amino acids. V gave up 4 bases and J gave up 9 bases; unmatched junction bases: 12. CDR1 and CDR2 from the germline V gene are SEHNR and FQNEAQ (reference sequence). CDR3: CASSSGHDRDGIQYF. DNA for the CDR3: TGTGCCAGCAGCTCCGGTCACGACAGGGACGGCATTCAGTACTTC.

Remarks on this clone: The same CDR3 is also encoded by other DNA sequences in this sample. The chain links TRBV9 to TRBJ1-1, with TRBD1 identical over 9 bases. CDR3 length: 15 amino acids. The V gene's germline CDR1 is SGDLS and CDR2 YYNGEE. V was pared by 4 bases and J by 1 base, with 5 bases of the junction left unmatched. The CDR3 sequence is CASSPRQGGNTEAFF. The CDR3, as DNA: TGTGCCAGCAGCCCTCGACAGGGGGGGAACACTGAAGCTTTCTTT. The full variable domain, with the rest looked up from reference TRBV9 and TRBJ1-1, is DSGVTQTPKHLITATGQRVTLRCSPRSGDLSVYWYQQSLDQGLQFLIQYYNGEERAKGNILERFSAQQFPDLHSELNLSSLELGDSALYFCASSPRQGGNTEAFFGQGTRLTVV.

This CDR3 reads CASSYYKTTDTQYF. The CDR3 nucleotides are TGTGCCAGCAGTTATTACAAAACCACAGATACGCAGTATTTT. The rearrangement uses TRBV6-5 and TRBJ2-3; no definite D call. Per germline, CDR1 MNHEY and CDR2 SVGAGI. This CDR3 contains 14 residues. Trimming removed 3 bases from V and 2 bases from J, with 9 bases in between.

The CDR3 spells CASSNRRDRELGEQYF. CDR3 nucleotides: TGTGCCAGCAGTAACCGACGGGACAGGGAATTGGGCGAGCAGTACTTC. V usage is TRBV28 and J usage is TRBJ2-7, with TRBD1 matching over 9 bases. Trimming took 5 bases from V and 6 from J; bases not matched to a gene: 14. Germline values: CDR1 MDHEN, CDR2 SYDVKM. The CDR3 extends over 16 amino acids.

The J gene is TRBJ1-2, the V gene TRBV9; the D gene is possibly TRBD1 (6 bases). CDR1 and CDR2 (germline): SGDLS, YYNGEE. V lost 0 bases and J 5 bases, leaving 11 bases between the germline ends. The CDR3 runs to 14 residues. CDR3: CASSVEGDWYGYTF. The CDR3 DNA follows: TGTGCCAGCAGCGTAGAGGGGGATTGGTATGGCTACACCTTC. The full variable domain, completed using reference TRBV9 and TRBJ1-2, is DSGVTQTPKHLITATGQRVTLRCSPRSGDLSVYWYQQSLDQGLQFLIQYYNGEERAKGNILERFSAQQFPDLHSELNLSSLELGDSALYFCASSVEGDWYGYTFGSGTRLTVV.